One sample yielded the 10 T cell receptor beta chains listed below, sequenced in a study of cytomegalovirus exposure and HLA in healthy donors. PCR used 60 Vbeta primers and 13 Jbeta primers. Clones were sequenced by immunoSEQ multiplex PCR, and TCRdb holds only the in-frame ones, with some missing. The repertoire consists of 150,000 to 200,000 clones, with 76% occurring once and the leading ten covering 0.7% to 0.85%. Sequencing was done on a sample of PBMCs. The receptor set was obtained from a female donor in good health and CMV-seronegative.

The chain has TRBV4-1 and TRBJ2-1, with D perhaps TRBD2 (6 bases). Germline-derived CDR1 and CDR2 are MGHRA and YSYEKL. This CDR3 comprises 17 residues. The germline V and J ends were trimmed by 4 bases and 6 bases, with 22 bases remaining between them. The CDR3 spells CASSPGQGPISGNEQFF. The CDR3, as DNA: TGCGCCAGCAGCCCAGGGCAAGGTCCGATTAGCGGCAATGAGCAGTTCTTC.

The chain combines TRBV5-1 with TRBJ1-2; possible D gene TRBD1, 6 bases. CDR3 length: 13 amino acids. The germline V gene has CDR1 SGHRS and CDR2 YFSETQ. The V and J ends lost 0 bases and 8 bases respectively, with 11 bases between them. As DNA, the CDR3 is TGCGCCAGCAGCTTGGCTCCAGGGGAAGGCTACACCTTC. The encoded protein is CASSLAPGEGYTF.

The genes are TRBV9 and TRBJ2-7, with D maybe TRBD1 (6 bases). The CDR3 sequence is 17 residues long. The V gene lost 4 bases and the J gene lost 5 bases, with 25 bases spanning the gap. From germline, CDR1 is SGDLS and CDR2 YYNGEE. CDR3 nucleotides: TGTGCCAGCAGCCCCGGGACAAGTTTCTTAGGTTACGACGAGCAGTACTTC. This encodes CASSPGTSFLGYDEQYF. Combining the CDR3 with reference TRBV9 and TRBJ2-7 gives the whole variable domain DSGVTQTPKHLITATGQRVTLRCSPRSGDLSVYWYQQSLDQGLQFLIQYYNGEERAKGNILERFSAQQFPDLHSELNLSSLELGDSALYFCASSPGTSFLGYDEQYFGPGTRLTVT.

The rearrangement joins TRBV7-6 to TRBJ2-4, with 7 bases identical to TRBD2. Trimming cost V 1 base and J 0 bases; bases outside gene matches: 6. The germline V gene has CDR1 SGHVS and CDR2 FNYEAQ. The CDR3 is 17 residues long. The CDR3 reads CASSLGTSALAKNIQYF. CDR3 sequence (DNA): TGTGCCAGCAGCTTAGGCACTAGCGCGCTAGCCAAAAACATTCAGTACTTC.

The genes are TRBV7-9 and TRBJ1-4; D is uncertain. The CDR3 runs to 12 residues. Germline CDR1 reads SEHNR; CDR2 reads FQNEAQ (reference sequence). V lost 5 bases to trimming and J lost 8 bases, with 9 bases between them. The CDR3 is CASSPGLEKLFF. The CDR3 DNA sequence: TGTGCCAGCAGCCCGGGTCTAGAAAAACTGTTTTTT.

J is TRBJ2-5 and V is TRBV28, with D possibly TRBD2 on 6 matching bases. V was cut by 2 bases and J by 2 bases, with 15 bases left in between. CDR3 length: 16 amino acids. Germline V gives CDR1 MDHEN, CDR2 SYDVKM. The CDR3 sequence is CASSLGGLGGQETQYF. In DNA form, the CDR3 reads TGTGCCAGCAGTTTAGGGGGTCTGGGGGGTCAAGAGACCCAGTACTTC.

With respect to this clone: Different DNA sequences within this sample yield the same CDR3. The chain carries TRBV7-9 and TRBJ1-5; maybe TRBD1 (6 bases). The CDR3 contains 14 residues. From germline, CDR1 is SEHNR and CDR2 FQNEAQ (reference sequence). The V end lost 1 base, the J end lost 4 bases, and 8 bases lay between the germline ends. CDR3 amino acids: CASSLDRANQPQHF. For the CDR3, the DNA is TGTGCCAGCAGCTTAGACAGGGCGAATCAGCCCCAGCATTTT.

The V and J genes are TRBV30 and TRBJ2-3; possibly TRBD2 for D (5 bases). The CDR3 has 14 residues. Germline lookup yields CDR1 GTSNPN and CDR2 SVGIG (reference sequence). V shed 2 bases and J shed 2 bases, with 11 bases lying between them. CDR3 DNA: TGTGCCTGGAGTCTTGGAGGCAACACAGATACGCAGTATTTT. Translated, it gives CAWSLGGNTDTQYF.

On this clone itself: One end of the junction is discordant with germline, which a read error may explain. V usage is TRBV4-3 and J usage is TRBJ2-6; possibly TRBD2 for D (6 bases). CDR1 and CDR2 from the germline V gene are LGHNA and YSLEER. CDR3 length equals 17 residues. CDR3 DNA sequence: TGCGCCAGCAGCCAAGCGGGGGTCTTCTCTGGGGCCAACGGCCTGACTTTC. Translating gives CASSQAGVFSGANGLTF.

This chain joins TRBV7-9 and TRBJ1-6; no clear D gene. The CDR3 extends over 13 amino acids. V was shortened by 4 bases and J by 11 bases, with 12 bases between the two germline ends. Germline CDR1 reads SEHNR; CDR2 reads FQNEAQ (reference sequence). The CDR3 region is CASSYAPGTPLHF. For the CDR3, the DNA is TGTGCCAGCAGCTACGCCCCGGGAACACCCCTCCACTTT.